This TCR beta chain was observed in a study of graft-versus-host responses after intestinal transplantation. The ends lost 4 bases at V and 0 bases at J; junction bases unmatched: 6. The CDR3 sequence is 15 residues long. Germline V gene lookup returns CDR1 SGDLS and CDR2 YYNGEE. Generated by immunoSEQ multiplex PCR, the TCRdb table keeps only in-frame clones and is missing some. Of roughly 120,000 clones in the sample, 85% to 95% were seen once. Only a few counts were recorded for this clone. Antigen unknown. The chain combines TRBV9 with TRBJ1-1, with 7 bases identical to TRBD1. The specimen was unstimulated CD8+ T cells sorted from spleen or lymph node cells, collected before transplant. This clonotype originated in a human donor who was the organ donor for an intestinal transplant. CDR3 protein: CASSPQTGMNTEAFF. CDR3 nucleotides: TGTGCCAGCAGCCCGCAGACAGGGATGAACACTGAAGCTTTCTTT.